These 12 T cell receptor beta chains originate from one sample sequenced in a study of CD8 T cells in ankylosing spondylitis. From the 5' RACE reads, TCRdb called clonotypes with MiXCR, one entry per CDR3 protein. The sample contains around 300,000 distinct CDR3 sequences, less than 25% of which appear only once. Sequencing was carried out using blood, either unsorted or a sorted T cell fraction (not recorded which). All receptors come from a female donor with ankylosing spondylitis or in good health (not recorded which).

This clonotype was detected only a few times. The chain is built from TRBV20-1 and TRBJ2-1, with TRBD2 matching 9 bases. The J segment lost 7 bases and the V segment lost 5 bases, leaving 9 bases of the junction unmatched. Germline CDR1 DFQATT, CDR2 SNEGSKA (reference sequence). The CDR3 loop spans 14 amino acids. CDR3 residues: CSAPLAGLGNEQFF. DNA of the CDR3: TGCAGTGCTCCTCTAGCGGGATTGGGGAATGAGCAGTTCTTC.

This clonotype has more than one count but fewer than ten. The gene calls are TRBV3-1 and TRBJ1-1; maybe TRBD1 (5 bases). The CDR3 runs 15 residues. CDR1 is LGHDT, CDR2 YNNKEL, per germline (reference sequence). The V gene lost 4 bases and the J gene lost 3 bases, with 15 bases spanning the gap. CDR3 sequence reads: CASSLGTLRHTEAFF. The CDR3 region has the DNA TGTGCCAGCAGCCTCGGGACTTTACGGCACACTGAAGCTTTCTTT.

This clonotype turned up a few times. The genes are TRBV30 and TRBJ2-7; D may be TRBD1 (6 bases). Germline CDR1 reads GTSNPN; CDR2 reads SVGIG (reference sequence). The CDR3 consists of 14 residues. V dropped 6 bases and J dropped 4 bases, with 19 bases sitting between them. In nucleotides, the CDR3 is TGTGCCTGCCGGGTGTGGAAGGGGGAATACGAGCAGTACTTC. Protein sequence: CACRVWKGEYEQYF.

Ten or more counts support this clonotype. The V call is TRBV10-3, the J call TRBJ2-2; possibly TRBD2 for D (6 bases). The ends were cut back, 6 bases at V and 5 bases at J, with 13 bases in the middle. Germline CDR1 ENHRY, CDR2 SYGVKD. The CDR3 has 14 amino acids. The CDR3 region is CAISLRGGTGELFF. In nucleotides, the CDR3 is TGTGCCATCAGCCTCAGAGGAGGGACCGGGGAGCTGTTTTTT.

J is TRBJ1-5 and V is TRBV28; TRBD1 agrees at 9 bases. This CDR3 is built from 16 residues. Per the germline V gene, CDR1 is MDHEN and CDR2 is SYDVKM. V was clipped by 5 bases and J by 5 bases; unmatched bases: 10. This CDR3 reads CASSATQDRGDQPQHF. The CDR3 DNA follows: TGTGCCAGCAGTGCCACTCAGGACAGGGGAGATCAGCCCCAGCATTTT.

This clonotype was counted only a few times. The genes are TRBV7-2 and TRBJ2-7; the D gene could be TRBD1 or TRBD2 (5 bases each). Trimming shortened V by 5 bases and J by 9 bases, and 17 bases separated the two germline ends. The V gene's germline CDR1 is SGHTA and CDR2 FQGNSA. The CDR3 has 13 amino acids. Here the CDR3 reads CASSEPAGTGQYF. CDR3 in DNA: TGTGCCAGCAGCGAACCCGCAGGGACGGGGCAGTACTTC.

This chain links TRBV5-1 with TRBJ1-1, with D perhaps matching TRBD1 (6 bases). Trimming pared 7 bases from V and 2 bases from J, leaving 18 bases between. This CDR3 contains 15 residues. Per germline, CDR1 SGHRS and CDR2 YFSETQ. CDR3 DNA: TGCGCCAGCGCCAGGACCTTGACAGGAAACACTGAAGCTTTCTTT. The encoded protein is CASARTLTGNTEAFF.

This chain connects TRBV12-3 or TRBV12-4 to TRBJ1-1, with D uncertain. The CDR3 has 13 residues. The V end was cut by 3 bases, the J end by 3 bases, with 8 bases between. This CDR3 is CASSLAFHTEAFF. The CDR3 coding sequence is TGTGCCAGCAGTTTGGCTTTTCACACTGAAGCTTTCTTT.

The chain combines TRBV7-2 with TRBJ2-1, with 13 bases matching TRBD2. Germline lookup yields CDR1 SGHTA and CDR2 FQGNSA. Trimming at V came to 5 bases and at J to 8 bases, leaving 6 bases not matched to a gene. The CDR3 runs 15 residues. The chain's CDR3 is CASSRTSGSAHEQFF. The CDR3, as DNA: TGTGCCAGCAGCCGGACTAGCGGGAGTGCGCATGAGCAGTTCTTC.

The sample holds many counts of this clonotype. This sequence joins TRBV29-1 and TRBJ2-7; possibly TRBD1 for D (5 bases). Germline-derived CDR1 and CDR2 are SQVTM and ANQGSEA. Between the trimmed V and J ends, which lost 7 bases and 7 bases, there was a span of 14 bases. CDR3 length equals 11 residues. The CDR3 DNA reads as TGCAGCGGGGGCCTTTCTGAAGAGCAGTACTTC. It specifies CSGGLSEEQYF.

This chain connects TRBV7-9 to TRBJ2-1, with 8 bases identical to TRBD2. This CDR3 contains 15 residues. With V trimmed by 5 bases and J by 6 bases, 9 bases remained unmatched. From germline, CDR1 is SEHNR and CDR2 FQNEAQ (reference sequence). This chain's CDR3 is CASSLPGGLGNEQFF. The CDR3 DNA is TGTGCCAGCAGCCTTCCGGGAGGGTTGGGCAATGAGCAGTTCTTC.

This clonotype has more than one count but fewer than ten. The DNA for the CDR3 is TGCGCCAGCAGCCAAGATCTAGATTCCTATGGCTACACCTTC. Encoded protein: CASSQDLDSYGYTF. The J gene is TRBJ1-2, the V gene TRBV4-3; D ambiguous. This CDR3 spans 14 amino acids. V was pared by 0 bases and J by 4 bases, with 9 bases between. Germline CDR1 is LGHNA and CDR2 is YSLEER.